Following are 19 T cell receptor beta chains from one sample sequenced in a study of blood T cell repertoires in COVID-19. Assay: immunoSEQ multiplex PCR; the TCRdb copy retains only in-frame clones and omits some. This table has roughly 220,000 clones, around 86% appearing once. Material: peripheral blood. These TCRs come from an elderly man with acute or convalescent COVID-19.

The V and J genes are TRBV6-2 or TRBV6-3 and TRBJ2-5, with 10 bases matching TRBD2. V trimming: 5 bases; J trimming: 5 bases; junction bases outside the gene matches: 8. Germline lookup yields CDR1 MNHEY and CDR2 SVGEGT. The CDR3 is 15 amino acids. The CDR3 coding sequence is TGTGCCAGCAGTCTAGCGGGAGTTATGGGGGAGACCCAGTACTTC. Its translation is CASSLAGVMGETQYF.

The genes are TRBV6-6 and TRBJ2-1, with 8 bases that match TRBD2. The CDR3 is 16 amino acids. Germline V gives CDR1 MNHNY, CDR2 SVGAGI (reference sequence). Trimming removed 2 bases from V and 1 base from J; junction bases left unmatched: 4. Written as DNA, the CDR3 is TGTGCCAGCAGTTACGGACTAGCAGGATCCTACAATGAGCAGTTCTTC. Amino acids: CASSYGLAGSYNEQFF.

The CDR3 reads CASSPGRGAGETQYF. The CDR3 nucleotides read TGTGCCAGCAGTCCAGGCAGGGGTGCAGGAGAGACCCAGTACTTC. The chain links TRBV6-2 or TRBV6-3 to TRBJ2-5; D might be TRBD1 (6 bases). V lost 5 bases and J lost 4, with 17 bases in between. The CDR3 totals 15 residues. The germline gives CDR1 MNHEY, CDR2 SVGEGT.

The J gene is TRBJ1-2, the V gene TRBV29-1, with TRBD1 matching 10 bases. V lost 7 bases and J lost 7; bases outside the gene matches: 6. CDR1 SQVTM and CDR2 ANQGSEA come from the germline V gene. This CDR3 comprises 12 residues. This CDR3 is CSATGTGVGYTF. The CDR3, as DNA: TGCAGCGCTACCGGGACAGGGGTTGGCTACACCTTC.

J is TRBJ2-7 and V is TRBV7-2; tentatively, D is TRBD2 (5 bases). Trimming took 4 bases from V and 0 from J, leaving 10 bases between them. Germline loops: CDR1 SGHTA, CDR2 FQGNSA. The CDR3 is 14 residues long. CDR3 sequence (DNA): TGTGCCAGCAGCTCCAGGACTCACTCCTACGAGCAGTACGTC. Translated, it gives CASSSRTHSYEQYV.

The J gene is TRBJ2-7, the V gene TRBV19, with D possibly matching TRBD1 (6 bases). From germline, CDR1 is LNHDA and CDR2 SQIVND (reference sequence). V was trimmed by 9 bases and J by 6 bases, leaving 27 bases between them. The CDR3 spans 16 residues. CDR3 bases: TGTGCCAGGGGAAGGACAGACGGGTCCGTATCTTGCGAGCAGTACGTC. This gives the protein CARGRTDGSVSCEQYV.

V usage is TRBV6-5 and J usage is TRBJ2-7, with D uncertain. The CDR3 consists of 15 residues. Germline CDR1 MNHEY, CDR2 SVGAGI. V gave up 0 bases and J gave up 2 bases, with 11 bases separating them. The CDR3 sequence: CASSYSGAETYEQYV. In DNA form, the CDR3 reads TGTGCCAGCAGTTACTCCGGTGCGGAGACCTACGAGCAGTACGTC.

The chain couples TRBV19 to TRBJ2-2, with a tentative D call TRBD1 (6 bases). The CDR3 totals 16 residues. Germline CDR1 LNHDA, CDR2 SQIVND (reference sequence). Trimming removed 7 bases at V and 2 bases at J, with 17 bases between. The CDR3 bases are TGTGCCAGTACCCCGTGGGGGACACTTAACACCGGGGAGCTGTTTTTT. It is translated as CASTPWGTLNTGELFF.

The rearrangement uses TRBV5-4 and TRBJ2-5; 11 bases map to TRBD2. With 4 bases clipped from V and 5 bases from J, the junction kept 13 bases outside the gene matches. Germline V lookup: CDR1 SGHNT, CDR2 YYREEE (reference sequence). The CDR3 contains 17 residues. The CDR3 sequence: CASSLSASGGLGETQYF. CDR3 bases: TGTGCCAGCAGCCTGTCCGCTAGCGGGGGGCTGGGCGAGACCCAGTACTTC.

The chain has TRBV7-8 and TRBJ1-6; D is possibly TRBD1 (5 bases). This CDR3 contains 15 residues. CDR1 and CDR2 (germline): SGHVS, FQNEAQ. V shed 4 bases and J shed 6 bases, with 13 bases lying between them. The CDR3, as DNA: TGTGCCAGCAGCTCGGCAGGGAAGAGTAATTCACCCCTCCACTTT. Translated, it gives CASSSAGKSNSPLHF.

The gene calls are TRBV6-6 and TRBJ1-2; TRBD1 aligns across 8 bases. CDR1 is MNHNY and CDR2 is SVGAGI in the germline V gene (reference sequence). The CDR3 runs 13 residues. Unmatched junction bases numbered 2, after V lost 7 bases and J lost 1 base. CDR3 in DNA: TGTGCCAGCATGACAGGGGATAACTATGGCTACACCTTC. It codes for CASMTGDNYGYTF.

This clone was counted a single time. This sequence joins TRBV10-3 and TRBJ1-6; TRBD1 agrees at 7 bases. CDR3 length: 17 amino acids. Germline lookup yields CDR1 ENHRY and CDR2 SYGVKD. The J segment lost 6 bases and the V segment lost 0 bases, leaving 8 bases of the junction unmatched. The CDR3 DNA is TGTGCCATCAGTGAGTCGGCGACAGGGATGGTTAATTCACCCCTCCACTTT. Translation: CAISESATGMVNSPLHF.

The chain is built from TRBV9 and TRBJ2-1; TRBD2 matches 7 bases. The CDR3 runs to 18 residues. V shed 3 bases, J shed 2 bases, and the junction held 14 bases outside the gene matches. Germline assignment: CDR1 SGDLS and CDR2 YYNGEE. CDR3 in DNA: TGTGCCAGCAGCGGGGGTGGGGCGGGAGCAAGGGCCTACAATGAGCAGTTCTTC. Encoded protein: CASSGGGAGARAYNEQFF.

V and J are TRBV9 and TRBJ2-3, with 8 positions matching TRBD1. This CDR3 has 14 amino acids. J gave up 6 bases and V 0 bases, and 3 bases lay outside the gene matches. CDR1 and CDR2 from the germline V gene are SGDLS and YYNGEE. CDR3 residues: CASSVDRGSDTQYF. CDR3 in DNA: TGTGCCAGCAGCGTAGACAGGGGGTCGGATACGCAGTATTTT.

The rearrangement uses TRBV7-6 and TRBJ1-1, with D hard to call. The CDR3 contains 16 residues. The germline V gene encodes CDR1 SGHVS and CDR2 FNYEAQ. V gave up 2 bases and J gave up 2 bases, with 15 bases separating them. In nucleotides, the CDR3 is TGTGCCAGCAGCTTAAATGGCGCAGGCTCAAACACTGAAGCTTTCTTT. Translated: CASSLNGAGSNTEAFF. The entire variable domain, with the rest obtained from reference TRBV7-6 and TRBJ1-1, is as follows: GAGVSQSPRYKVTKRGQDVALRCDPISGHVSLYWYRQALGQGPEFLTYFNYEAQQDKSGLPNDRFSAERPEGSISTLTIQRTEQRDSAMYRCASSLNGAGSNTEAFFGQGTRLTVV.

This chain links TRBV5-1 with TRBJ1-3, with a weak D call TRBD1 (5 bases). This CDR3 spans 16 amino acids. V shed 0 bases and J shed 0 bases, with 10 bases lying between them. The germline gives CDR1 SGHRS, CDR2 YFSETQ. The CDR3 here is CASSLDGQLSGNTIYF. The CDR3 DNA is TGCGCCAGCAGCTTGGATGGACAACTCTCTGGAAACACCATATATTTT.

This clone was recorded a few times. The chain combines TRBV19 with TRBJ1-5; 9 bases are shared with TRBD1. The junction had 6 bases not matched to a gene; V was cut back by 5 bases and J by 7 bases. Germline V gene lookup returns CDR1 LNHDA and CDR2 SQIVND (reference sequence). The CDR3 has 14 residues. The CDR3 DNA is TGTGCCAGTAGTCCTACAGGGGGCCTACAGCCCCAGCATTTT. Translation: CASSPTGGLQPQHF.

This clone was detected a few times. This chain joins TRBV6-5 and TRBJ2-7; 10 bases fit TRBD1. This CDR3 region has 15 residues. Trimming took 7 bases from V and 4 from J; bases not matched to a gene: 10. Germline assignment: CDR1 MNHEY and CDR2 SVGAGI. The chain's CDR3 is CASTPRGTGVYEQYF. The CDR3 coding sequence is TGTGCCAGCACCCCGCGGGGGACAGGGGTGTACGAGCAGTACTTC.

The chain carries TRBV6-5 and TRBJ2-1; D gene uncertain. Germline CDR1 MNHEY, CDR2 SVGAGI. The CDR3 runs to 16 residues. The V and J ends lost 3 bases and 4 bases respectively, with 16 bases between them. This chain's CDR3 is CASSYRPSSQYNEQFF. DNA of the CDR3: TGTGCCAGCAGTTATCGCCCTAGTTCCCAGTACAATGAGCAGTTCTTC.